What follows are 6 T cell receptor beta chains derived from one specimen sequenced in a study of post-analysis software for immune sequencing data. Their specific antigens are unknown. Study conclusions and caveats: TRBV5-6, TRBV5-1 and TRBV20-1 belonged to a set of roughly 5 TRBV segments that were more frequent in patients than controls.

cDNA libraries of TCR beta carried unique molecular identifiers. TCRdb recomputed calls from the PCR reads with MiXCR, one row per CDR3 protein. This sample carries around 200,000 distinct CDR3 sequences, around 30% of them seen once, and the ten largest clones take 3% to 4%. The sample consisted of blood. The receptors derive from a girl aged 2 to 17 with multiple sclerosis.

This clonotype was detected many times. This chain connects TRBV7-9 to TRBJ2-5, with D uncertain. The length of the CDR3 is 12 residues. Germline assignment: CDR1 SEHNR and CDR2 FQNEAQ (reference sequence). Trimming pared 6 bases from V and 5 bases from J, leaving 10 bases between. The CDR3 loop is CASSVLLETQYF. The CDR3 region has the DNA TGTGCCAGCAGTGTGCTTTTGGAGACCCAGTACTTC.

At least ten counts were recorded for this clonotype. This chain connects TRBV6-1 to TRBJ2-3, with 7 bases fitting TRBD2. This CDR3 is built from 14 residues. CDR1 MNHNS and CDR2 SASEGT come from the germline V gene. V gave up 3 bases and J gave up 3 bases; unmatched junction bases: 3. The CDR3 DNA sequence: TGTGCCAGCAGTGATTGGCGGGAGACAGATACGCAGTATTTT. Amino acid sequence: CASSDWRETDTQYF.

This clonotype was picked up one time. It may be a read error: a sequence one base away is much more abundant. The chain has TRBV27 and TRBJ2-5, with a weak D call TRBD1 (6 bases). Trimming took off 3 bases at V and 5 bases at J, with 19 bases between the two ends. The CDR3 is 16 residues long. Germline V gives CDR1 MNHEY, CDR2 SMNVEV (reference sequence). DNA for the CDR3: TGTGCCAGCAGTTTGCTTTACAGGGCCCCCCGGGAGACCCAGTACTTC. Amino acid sequence: CASSLLYRAPRETQYF.

This clonotype has just a few counts. The chain employs TRBV15 and TRBJ2-7, with D possibly matching TRBD2 (6 bases). Germline V lookup: CDR1 LNHNV, CDR2 YYDKDF (reference sequence). The CDR3 contains 16 residues. Trimming took off 1 base at V and 3 bases at J, with 16 bases between the two ends. The DNA for the CDR3 is TGTGCCACCAGCAGAGTCCTCTCTAGCGTAAGCTACGAGCAGTACTTC. This codes for CATSRVLSSVSYEQYF. Complete variable domain (other parts from reference TRBV15 and TRBJ2-7): DAMVIQNPRYQVTQFGKPVTLSCSQTLNHNVMYWYQQKSSQAPKLLFHYYDKDFNNEADTPDNFQSRRPNTSFCFLDIRSPGLGDTAMYLCATSRVLSSVSYEQYFGPGTRLTVT.

The sample holds a few counts of this clonotype. This chain links TRBV5-1 with TRBJ1-5; D is undetermined. CDR1 and CDR2 from the germline V gene are SGHRS and YFSETQ. Trimming removed 0 bases from V and 2 bases from J, with 9 bases in between. CDR3 length: 15 amino acids. The CDR3, as DNA: TGCGCCAGCAGCTTGGGCGGGGTGGGCAATCAGCCCCAGCATTTT. The encoded protein is CASSLGGVGNQPQHF.

Concerning this clonotype: A read error may account for a junction end that differs from germline. The gene calls are TRBV29-1 and TRBJ1-1, with 8 bases lining up with TRBD1. Germline V CDR1 and CDR2: SQVTM, ANQGSEA. The CDR3 is 13 amino acids. The CDR3 sequence: CSVGQAMNTEAYF. The CDR3 DNA is TGCAGCGTGGGACAGGCGATGAACACTGAAGCTTACTTT. Complete variable domain (other parts from reference TRBV29-1 and TRBJ1-1): SAVISQKPSRDICQRGTSLTIQCQVDSQVTMMFWYRQQPGQSLTLIATANQGSEATYESGFVIDKFPISRPNLTFSTLTVSNMSPEDSSIYLCSVGQAMNTEAYFGQGTRLTVV.